A selection of T cell receptor beta chains follows, all from one sample in a study of identical twins. In TCRdb, the 5' RACE reads were re-called with MiXCR into one record per CDR3 protein. The sample lists about 430,000 distinct CDR3 sequences; 15% to 20% were seen once. The sample taken for sequencing was naive T cells sorted from blood. The source of these receptors is a man aged 45 to 65 in good health. The CDR3 runs from the conserved cysteine through the conserved F or W.

v_call cdr3_aa
TRBV29-1 CSVGGADTGELFF
TRBV5-5 CASRNILAGGPGETQYF
TRBV4-2 CASSPSLLEGTDTQYF
TRBV12-3/TRBV12-4 CASSPHGRLAAYEQYF
TRBV5-5 CASSLSSGMVNTEAFF
TRBV3-1 CASSQGPGQTYEQYF
TRBV12-3/TRBV12-4 CASSLRDPVGEQYF
TRBV7-2 CASSFSAREQYF
TRBV5-1 CASRVQGDTNTEAFF
TRBV7-2 CASSSGTLSHTEAFF
TRBV29-1 CSVVLHEQFF
TRBV6-5 CASSYRTGGDEQFF
TRBV20-1 CSATREASTDTQYF
TRBV29-1 CSVGLRQVQETQYF
TRBV7-9 CASSATTSGNNEQFF
TRBV12-3/TRBV12-4 CASSFRRVQETQYF
TRBV6-5 CASSYGAGSDTQYF
TRBV20-1 CSASSGTGTDTQYF
TRBV20-1 CSARDRGADTEAFF
TRBV15 CATSRGQHVDIQYF
TRBV5-8 CASSFLAGATYEQYF
TRBV29-1 CSGGYSGVSYNEQFF
TRBV5-1 CASSLDGGSGETQYF
TRBV6-1 CASTSRRERYNEQFF
TRBV10-3 CAISESNAGGIYNEQFF
TRBV7-2 CASSRGASGQDEQFF
TRBV19 CASAGGPHTEAFF
TRBV30 CAWNRGTDTQYF
TRBV6-1 CASRLDLRSNYGYTF
TRBV4-3 CASSQEGGGSTDTQYF
TRBV7-8 CASSIHLGTGDLNEQFF
TRBV15 CATSPGKGVNTGELFF
TRBV27 CASSLLETSGPIDTQYF
TRBV20-1 CSAPGGPPAYEQYF
TRBV20-1 CSARAGRWQGARNTQYF
TRBV15 CATSSGLAGANEQFF
TRBV9 CASSVAGFGGEQFF
TRBV7-2 CASNPGGTEETQYF
TRBV29-1 CSVDISGQSYEQYF
TRBV20-1 CSAADRGRVDQPQHF
TRBV6-2/TRBV6-3 CASSYFQGVNYGYTF
TRBV6-1 CASSRRDRASKIF
TRBV5-1 CASSPGQAEYGYTF
TRBV6-2/TRBV6-3 CASSRTAASYEQYF
TRBV12-3/TRBV12-4 CASSSRGTDTQYF